This T cell receptor (beta chain) was profiled in a study of response to subunit inactivated influenza vaccine. The study's findings and limits: A suggestion made by the authors is that each seasonal influenza vaccination recruits few new T cells.

Each CDR3 protein is one row after TCRdb ran MiXCR on the RT-PCR reads. This repertoire shows around 250,000 distinct CDR3 sequences, over 9% found once; its top ten account for roughly 7.7%. This CDR3 spans 13 amino acids. Looked up from germline, CDR1 is SGHKS and CDR2 is YYEKEE (reference sequence). V was clipped by 1 base and J by 4 bases, with 8 bases between them. Only a few counts were recorded for this clonotype. Its matching antigen is unknown. The V call is TRBV5-5, the J call TRBJ2-5; tentative D call: TRBD1 (5 bases). The specimen comprised non-naive T cells sorted from PBMCs, sampled around 14 days before vaccination. This TCR came from a man over 45 who received an inactivated influenza vaccine. The CDR3 DNA sequence: TGTGCCAGCAGCTTGAGTCAGGGAGAGACCCAGTACTTC. This sequence encodes CASSLSQGETQYF. Full variable domain (missing parts from reference TRBV5-5 and TRBJ2-5): DAGVTQSPTHLIKTRGQQVTLRCSPISGHKSVSWYQQVLGQGPQFIFQYYEKEERGRGNFPDRFSARQFPNYSSELNVNALLLGDSALYLCASSLSQGETQYFGPGTRLLVL.